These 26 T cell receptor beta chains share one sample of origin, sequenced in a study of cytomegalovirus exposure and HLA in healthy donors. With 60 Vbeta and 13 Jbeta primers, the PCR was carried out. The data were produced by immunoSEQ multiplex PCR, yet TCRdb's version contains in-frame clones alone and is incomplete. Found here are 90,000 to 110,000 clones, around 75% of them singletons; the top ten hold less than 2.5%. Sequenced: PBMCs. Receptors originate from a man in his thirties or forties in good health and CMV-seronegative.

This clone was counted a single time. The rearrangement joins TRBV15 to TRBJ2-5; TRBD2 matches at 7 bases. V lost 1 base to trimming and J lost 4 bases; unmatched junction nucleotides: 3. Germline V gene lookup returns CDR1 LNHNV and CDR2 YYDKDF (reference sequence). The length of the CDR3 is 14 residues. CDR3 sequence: CATSRVGGGETQYF. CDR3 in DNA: TGTGCCACCAGCAGAGTGGGCGGGGGAGAGACCCAGTACTTC.

The CDR3 DNA is TGTGCCAGCAGTGAGGGAGCGGGGGGAGATACGCAGTATTTT. It translates to CASSEGAGGDTQYF. J is TRBJ2-3 and V is TRBV6-1, with TRBD2 matching 9 bases. Germline loops: CDR1 MNHNS, CDR2 SASEGT. V shed 3 bases and J 5 bases; nucleotides not matched to a gene: 3. This CDR3 region has 14 residues.

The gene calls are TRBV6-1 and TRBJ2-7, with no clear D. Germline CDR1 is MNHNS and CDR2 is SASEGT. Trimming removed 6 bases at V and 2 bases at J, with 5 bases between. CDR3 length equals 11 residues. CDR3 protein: CASSATYEQYF. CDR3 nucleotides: TGTGCCAGCAGCGCGACCTACGAGCAGTACTTC.

The CDR3 sequence: CASSQVRTGPNYGYTF. CDR3 bases: TGTGCCAGCAGCCAAGTCCGGACAGGACCTAACTATGGCTACACCTTC. This chain joins TRBV4-2 and TRBJ1-2; 7 bases are a match to TRBD1. Germline trimming cut 1 base from V and 0 bases from J; bases unmatched to any gene: 5. The CDR3 is 16 amino acids. Germline V gives CDR1 LGHNA, CDR2 YNFKEQ.

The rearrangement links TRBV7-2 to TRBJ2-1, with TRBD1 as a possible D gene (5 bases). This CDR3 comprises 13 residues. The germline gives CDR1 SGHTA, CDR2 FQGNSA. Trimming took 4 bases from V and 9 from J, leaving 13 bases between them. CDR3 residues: CASSYQGLGEQFF. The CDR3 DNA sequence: TGTGCCAGCAGCTACCAGGGATTGGGTGAGCAGTTCTTC.

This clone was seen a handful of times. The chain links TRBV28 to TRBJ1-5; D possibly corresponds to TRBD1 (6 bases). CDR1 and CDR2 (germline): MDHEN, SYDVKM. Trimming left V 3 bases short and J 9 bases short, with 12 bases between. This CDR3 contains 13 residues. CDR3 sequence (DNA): TGTGCCAGCAGTTTGGGGGCCGGTGGGCCCCAGCATTTT. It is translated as CASSLGAGGPQHF.

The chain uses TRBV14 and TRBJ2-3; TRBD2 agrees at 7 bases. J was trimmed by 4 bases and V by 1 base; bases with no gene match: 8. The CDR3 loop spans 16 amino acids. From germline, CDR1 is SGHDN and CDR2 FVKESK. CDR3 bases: TGTGCCAGCAGCCAAGTTCTATCGGGAGGCTCAGATACGCAGTATTTT. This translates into CASSQVLSGGSDTQYF.

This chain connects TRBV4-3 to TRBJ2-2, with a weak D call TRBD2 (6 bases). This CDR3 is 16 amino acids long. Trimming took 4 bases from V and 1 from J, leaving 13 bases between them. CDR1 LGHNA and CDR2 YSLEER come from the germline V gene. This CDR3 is CASSRGLRGNTGELFF. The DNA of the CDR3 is TGCGCCAGCAGCCGAGGCTTGCGGGGGAACACCGGGGAGCTGTTTTTT.

The CDR3 here is CASSKGDRDNGYTF. The CDR3 nucleotides are TGTGCCAGTAGTAAAGGGGACAGGGATAATGGCTACACCTTC. The V and J genes are TRBV19 and TRBJ1-2; 9 bases map to TRBD1. CDR1 is LNHDA and CDR2 is SQIVND in the germline V gene (reference sequence). CDR3 size: 14 residues. The V and J ends lost 4 bases and 6 bases, in that order; junction bases with no gene match: 6.

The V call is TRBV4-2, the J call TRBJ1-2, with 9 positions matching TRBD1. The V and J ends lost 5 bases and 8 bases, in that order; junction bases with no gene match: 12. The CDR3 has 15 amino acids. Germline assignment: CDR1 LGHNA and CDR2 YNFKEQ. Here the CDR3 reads CASSSRDRDYQGYTF. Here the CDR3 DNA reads TGTGCCAGCAGCTCCCGGGACAGGGATTATCAAGGCTACACCTTC.

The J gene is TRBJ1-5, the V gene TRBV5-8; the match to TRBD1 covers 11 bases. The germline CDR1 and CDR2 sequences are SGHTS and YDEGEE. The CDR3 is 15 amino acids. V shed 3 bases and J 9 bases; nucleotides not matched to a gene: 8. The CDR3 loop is CASSWDRGNRGPQHF. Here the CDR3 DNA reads TGTGCCAGCAGCTGGGACAGGGGGAATAGGGGGCCCCAGCATTTT.

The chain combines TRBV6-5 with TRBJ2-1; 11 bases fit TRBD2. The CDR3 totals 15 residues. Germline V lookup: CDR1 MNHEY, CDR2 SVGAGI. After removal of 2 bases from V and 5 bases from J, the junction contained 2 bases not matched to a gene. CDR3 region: CASSYVLAGDNEQFF. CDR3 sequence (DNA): TGTGCCAGCAGTTACGTACTAGCGGGAGACAATGAGCAGTTCTTC.

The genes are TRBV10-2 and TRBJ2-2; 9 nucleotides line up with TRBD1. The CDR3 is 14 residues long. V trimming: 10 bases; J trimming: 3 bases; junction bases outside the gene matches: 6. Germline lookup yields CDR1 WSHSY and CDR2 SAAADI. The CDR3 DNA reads TGCGCCATAAGTGGGGACAGGGACACCGGGGAGCTGTTTTTT. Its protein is CAISGDRDTGELFF.

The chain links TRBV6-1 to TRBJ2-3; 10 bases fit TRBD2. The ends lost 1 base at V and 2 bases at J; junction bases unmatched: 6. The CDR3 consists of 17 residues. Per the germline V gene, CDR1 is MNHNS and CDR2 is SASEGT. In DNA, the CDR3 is TGTGCCAGCAGTGAAGGAGTAGCGGGGGGACACACAGATACGCAGTATTTT. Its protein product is CASSEGVAGGHTDTQYF.

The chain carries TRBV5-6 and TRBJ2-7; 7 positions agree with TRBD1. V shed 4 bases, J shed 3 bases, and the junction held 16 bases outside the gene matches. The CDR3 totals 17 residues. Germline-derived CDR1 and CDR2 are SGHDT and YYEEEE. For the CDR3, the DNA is TGTGCCAGCAGCCTCAATATCGAACATTACAGGGGCTACGAGCAGTACTTC. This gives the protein CASSLNIEHYRGYEQYF.

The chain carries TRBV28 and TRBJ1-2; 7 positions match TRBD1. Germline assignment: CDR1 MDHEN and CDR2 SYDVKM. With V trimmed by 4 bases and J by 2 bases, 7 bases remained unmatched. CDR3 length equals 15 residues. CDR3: CASSWTGWPNYGYTF. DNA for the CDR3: TGTGCCAGCAGTTGGACAGGATGGCCGAACTATGGCTACACCTTC.

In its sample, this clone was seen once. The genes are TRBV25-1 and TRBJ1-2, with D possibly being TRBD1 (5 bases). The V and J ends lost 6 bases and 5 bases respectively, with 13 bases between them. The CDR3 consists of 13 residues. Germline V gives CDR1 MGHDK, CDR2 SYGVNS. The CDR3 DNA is TGTGCCAGCAGGCGGGGCGGAGAATATGGCTACACCTTC. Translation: CASRRGGEYGYTF.

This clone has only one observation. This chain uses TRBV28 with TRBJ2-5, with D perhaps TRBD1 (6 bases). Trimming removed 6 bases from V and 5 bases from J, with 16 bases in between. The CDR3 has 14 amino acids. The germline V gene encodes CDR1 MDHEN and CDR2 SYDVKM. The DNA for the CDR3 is TGTGCCAGCAGACACAGGGTATCGGGGGAGACCCAGTACTTC. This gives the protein CASRHRVSGETQYF.

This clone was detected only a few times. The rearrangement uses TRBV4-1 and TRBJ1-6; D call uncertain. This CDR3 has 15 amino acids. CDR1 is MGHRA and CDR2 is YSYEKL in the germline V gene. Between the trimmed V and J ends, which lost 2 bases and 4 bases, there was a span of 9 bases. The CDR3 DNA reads TGCGCCAGCAGCCAAATATACAGTTATAATTCACCCCTCCACTTT. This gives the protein CASSQIYSYNSPLHF.

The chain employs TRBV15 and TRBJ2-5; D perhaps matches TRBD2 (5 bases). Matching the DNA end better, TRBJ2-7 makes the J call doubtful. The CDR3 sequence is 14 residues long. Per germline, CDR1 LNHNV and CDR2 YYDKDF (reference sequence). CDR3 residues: CATSREAASYEQYF. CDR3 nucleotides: TGTGCCACCAGCAGAGAAGCGGCTTCCTACGAGCAGTACTTC.

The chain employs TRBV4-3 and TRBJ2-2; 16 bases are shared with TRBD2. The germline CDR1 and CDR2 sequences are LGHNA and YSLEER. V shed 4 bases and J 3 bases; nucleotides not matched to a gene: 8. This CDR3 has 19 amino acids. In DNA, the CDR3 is TGCGCCAGCAGCCGCAGGGTGGGGACTAGCGGGGGGGACACCGGGGAGCTGTTTTTT. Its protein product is CASSRRVGTSGGDTGELFF.

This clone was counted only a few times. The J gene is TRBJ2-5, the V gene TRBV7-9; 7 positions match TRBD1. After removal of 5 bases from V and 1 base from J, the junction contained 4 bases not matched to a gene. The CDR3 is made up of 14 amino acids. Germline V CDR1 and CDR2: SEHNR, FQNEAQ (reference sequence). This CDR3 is CASSRGQLQETQYF. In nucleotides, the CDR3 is TGTGCCAGCAGCCGGGGACAGCTCCAAGAGACCCAGTACTTC.

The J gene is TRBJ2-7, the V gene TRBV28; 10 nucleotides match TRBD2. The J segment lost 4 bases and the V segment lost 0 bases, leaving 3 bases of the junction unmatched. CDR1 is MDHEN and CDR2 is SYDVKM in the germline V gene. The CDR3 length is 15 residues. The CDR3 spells CASSLWISGRYEQYF. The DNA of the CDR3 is TGTGCCAGCAGTTTATGGATTAGCGGGAGGTACGAGCAGTACTTC. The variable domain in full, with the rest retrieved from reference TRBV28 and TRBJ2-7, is DVKVTQSSRYLVKRTGEKVFLECVQDMDHENMFWYRQDPGLGLRLIYFSYDVKMKEKGDIPEGYSVSREKKERFSLILESASTNQTSMYLCASSLWISGRYEQYFGPGTRLTVT.

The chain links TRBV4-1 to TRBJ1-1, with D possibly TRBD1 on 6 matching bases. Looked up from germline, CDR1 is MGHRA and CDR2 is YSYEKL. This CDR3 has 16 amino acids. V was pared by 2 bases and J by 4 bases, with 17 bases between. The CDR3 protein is CASSQSRSGGGTEAFF. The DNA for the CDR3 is TGCGCCAGCAGCCAAAGCCGGTCGGGGGGCGGCACTGAAGCTTTCTTT.

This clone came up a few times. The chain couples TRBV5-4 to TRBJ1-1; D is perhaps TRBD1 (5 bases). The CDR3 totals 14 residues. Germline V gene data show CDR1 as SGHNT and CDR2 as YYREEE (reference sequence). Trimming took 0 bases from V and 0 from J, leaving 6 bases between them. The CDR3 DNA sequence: TGTGCCAGCAGCTTGGGACAGATGAACACTGAAGCTTTCTTT. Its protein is CASSLGQMNTEAFF.

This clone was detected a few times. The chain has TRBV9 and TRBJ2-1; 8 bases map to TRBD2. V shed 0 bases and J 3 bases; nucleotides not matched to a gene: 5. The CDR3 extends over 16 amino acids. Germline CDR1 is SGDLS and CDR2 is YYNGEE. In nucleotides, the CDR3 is TGTGCCAGCAGCGTAGGGTCAACTAGCGGCTACAATGAGCAGTTCTTC. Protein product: CASSVGSTSGYNEQFF.